This record concerns one T cell receptor (beta chain) sequence. This sample was included in a study of blood T cell repertoires in COVID-19. Study information: The United States, Italy and Spain supplied acute and convalescent COVID-19 samples. PBMCs, B-cell-depleted T cells, or T cells were the source of the cDNA or gDNA that made up the material.

There are 14 residues in the CDR3. Germline V gene sequence: CDR1 SGHNT, CDR2 YENEEA. Between the trimmed V and J ends, which lost 5 bases and 4 bases, there was a span of 14 bases. Authors' methods: Reference gene primer amplification gave nucleated cell count estimates. Only in-frame clones appear in the TCRdb table, and some are missing; sequencing was by immunoSEQ multiplex PCR. D and trimming were read from the DNA, whereas the V and J calls and clone size are those reported in that table. The sample includes nearly 250,000 clones, approximately 86% seen only once; the top ten take around 1.6%. The specimen was peripheral blood. The receptor was derived from a woman aged 55-69 years who had recovered from COVID-19. This rearrangement joins TRBV11-3 to TRBJ2-5, with a tentative D call TRBD1 (5 bases). The CDR3 reads CASSQTRGAETQYF. In DNA form, the CDR3 reads TGTGCCAGCAGCCAAACGCGTGGGGCAGAGACCCAGTACTTC.